What follows is one T cell receptor beta chain and its context. The target antigen is unknown. This entry belongs to a study of shared clonotypes between healthy human individuals. Study-wide results and caveats: The represented genetic and exposure-history diversity was limited by the small number of donors.

TCRdb's table, derived via immunoSEQ multiplex PCR, lists solely in-frame clones and lacks some. The table records around 2,000,000 clones, roughly 95% of them present only once. The naive CD8 subset, CD45RO-negative cells positively selected for CCR7, excluded terminally differentiated effector memory CD45RA+ cells. With 4 bases removed from V and 1 base from J, the gap between germline ends came to 14 bases. This CDR3 is 15 amino acids long. Germline V gene data show CDR1 as SGHDT and CDR2 as YYEEEE. Sequences were obtained from naive CD8+ T cells sorted from blood. This receptor was identified in a man aged 18 to 29 in good health. The V gene is TRBV5-6, the J gene TRBJ1-1; D gene ambiguous. CDR3: CASSPAGWGNTEAFF. The CDR3 DNA follows: TGTGCCAGCAGCCCCGCCGGGTGGGGGAACACTGAAGCTTTCTTT.